A single sample gave rise to the 19 T cell receptor beta chains below, sequenced in a study of blood T cell repertoires in COVID-19. Profiling relied on immunoSEQ multiplex PCR, and the TCRdb table lists in-frame clones only, not all of them. This sample carries 80,000 to 100,000 clones, 70% to 90% of them seen once, and the ten largest clones take approximately 20%. The sequenced material came from peripheral blood. These TCRs come from a human donor in a cohort sampled during active COVID-19.

The chain uses TRBV25-1 and TRBJ2-2, with 7 bases fitting TRBD2. CDR3 length: 16 residues. The V segment lost 1 base and the J segment 4 bases; nucleotides outside the gene matches: 6. The germline gives CDR1 MGHDK, CDR2 SYGVNS. The CDR3 loop is CASSEFGGTSTGELFF. The CDR3 DNA sequence: TGTGCCAGCAGTGAATTCGGGGGGACGAGCACCGGGGAGCTGTTTTTT.

The V gene is TRBV11-2, the J gene TRBJ2-7, with no clear D. CDR3 length: 12 residues. V dropped 3 bases and J dropped 4 bases, with 7 bases sitting between them. In germline, CDR1 is SGHAT, CDR2 FQNNGV. CDR3 sequence (DNA): TGTGCCAGCAGCTTTTCCATGTACGAGCAGTACTTC. Its translation is CASSFSMYEQYF.

This sequence joins TRBV19 and TRBJ1-5; 8 bases are shared with TRBD1. Germline trimming cut 7 bases from V and 6 bases from J; bases unmatched to any gene: 11. CDR1 is LNHDA and CDR2 is SQIVND in the germline V gene (reference sequence). CDR3 length: 15 residues. CDR3 in DNA: TGTGCCAGTATTAACTCAGGGGGCGCCGCTCAGCCCCAGCATTTT. As protein: CASINSGGAAQPQHF.

The rearrangement joins TRBV29-1 to TRBJ1-1, with D possibly matching TRBD1 (6 bases). The V gene's germline CDR1 is SQVTM and CDR2 ANQGSEA. V was cut by 5 bases and J by 1 base, with 8 bases left in between. The CDR3 runs to 12 residues. CDR3 region: CSVSGQNTEAFF. The CDR3 coding sequence is TGCAGCGTTTCGGGACAGAACACTGAAGCTTTCTTT.

This CDR3 reads CATSRGGTSGSTDTQYF. CDR3 nucleotides: TGTGCCACCAGCAGAGGGGGGACTAGCGGGAGCACAGATACGCAGTATTTT. The chain recombines TRBV15 with TRBJ2-3; 12 bases agree with TRBD2. With V trimmed by 1 base and J by 0 bases, 2 bases remained unmatched. From germline, CDR1 is LNHNV and CDR2 YYDKDF (reference sequence). The CDR3 has 17 residues.

The chain couples TRBV9 to TRBJ2-1; 12 bases line up with TRBD2. The CDR3 runs 20 residues. Germline V gene data show CDR1 as SGDLS and CDR2 as YYNGEE. Trimming cost V 0 bases and J 8 bases; bases outside gene matches: 18. The CDR3 bases are TGTGCCAGCAGCGTAGGAGGGGGACTAGCGGGTTTAAGAGGTACCGATGAGCAGTTCTTC. As protein: CASSVGGGLAGLRGTDEQFF.

The chain carries TRBV5-1 and TRBJ2-7; 9 nucleotides line up with TRBD2. CDR3 length: 14 amino acids. With 6 bases clipped from V and 5 bases from J, the junction kept 9 bases outside the gene matches. CDR1 SGHRS and CDR2 YFSETQ come from the germline V gene. CDR3 nucleotide sequence: TGCGCCAGCAACTCTTTGCGGGAGGGCGACGAGCAGTACTTC. This translates into CASNSLREGDEQYF.

This clone was observed once. The genes are TRBV6-1 and TRBJ1-5; D unclear. CDR1 and CDR2 (germline): MNHNS, SASEGT. This CDR3 comprises 13 residues. Trimming pared 3 bases from V and 7 bases from J, leaving 10 bases between. CDR3 amino acids: CASSEGNLQPQHF. The CDR3 coding sequence is TGTGCCAGCAGTGAGGGCAATTTACAGCCCCAGCATTTT.

The chain carries TRBV19 and TRBJ2-1, with 11 bases that match TRBD2. The V and J ends lost 8 bases and 4 bases, in that order; junction bases with no gene match: 4. Germline V gene lookup returns CDR1 LNHDA and CDR2 SQIVND (reference sequence). The CDR3 contains 14 residues. CDR3 residues: CASGPSGGYNEQFF. The CDR3, as DNA: TGTGCCAGTGGACCTAGCGGGGGGTACAATGAGCAGTTCTTC.

The genes are TRBV12-1 and TRBJ1-1. TRBV12-1 has pseudogene status. The CDR3 sequence is 17 residues long. This CDR3 reads CASSSSGGGAQETEAFF. The CDR3 nucleotides read TGTGCCAGCAGCTCCTCCGGTGGGGGGGCCCAAGAAACTGAAGCTTTCTTT.

This chain connects TRBV11-2 to TRBJ2-2, with 13 bases that match TRBD2. The CDR3 runs 16 residues. Germline V CDR1 and CDR2: SGHAT, FQNNGV. The junction had 8 bases not matched to a gene; V was cut back by 6 bases and J by 7 bases. This CDR3 reads CASSFRTSGSGGELFF. CDR3 DNA: TGTGCCAGCAGTTTCAGGACTAGCGGGAGTGGCGGGGAGCTGTTTTTT.

The V and J genes are TRBV27 and TRBJ1-5, with 8 nucleotides matching TRBD1. CDR1 and CDR2 (germline): MNHEY, SMNVEV (reference sequence). Germline trimming cut 7 bases from V and 3 bases from J; bases unmatched to any gene: 11. This CDR3 contains 16 residues. For the CDR3, the DNA is TGTGCCAGCACCGCTTACGGACAGGGCGACAATCAGCCCCAGCATTTT. Translation gives CASTAYGQGDNQPQHF.

DNA of the CDR3: TGTGCCAGCACAACGGGGGGGGATCAGCCCCAGCATTTT. Its protein is CASTTGGDQPQHF. The chain combines TRBV6-5 with TRBJ1-5; TRBD1 might be the D (5 bases). Germline CDR1 MNHEY, CDR2 SVGAGI. CDR3 length equals 13 residues. Trimming removed 7 bases from V and 5 bases from J, with 12 bases in between.

The genes are TRBV5-4 and TRBJ1-6; D call uncertain. V lost 4 bases to trimming and J lost 7 bases, with 21 bases between them. This CDR3 comprises 17 residues. Germline CDR1 and CDR2: SGHNT and YYREEE (reference sequence). Here the CDR3 reads CASSQPPVGQYNSPLHF. The CDR3 DNA reads as TGTGCCAGCAGCCAGCCCCCGGTGGGCCAATACAATTCACCCCTCCACTTT.

V usage is TRBV9 and J usage is TRBJ2-1; D possibly corresponds to TRBD2 (6 bases). V lost 4 bases, J lost 4 bases, and 21 bases lay in between. This CDR3 spans 17 amino acids. Germline V gives CDR1 SGDLS, CDR2 YYNGEE. CDR3 DNA: TGTGCCAGCAGCCCCTCGGCCACTAGCAGTTCTTACAATGAGCAGTTCTTC. It translates to CASSPSATSSSYNEQFF.

The CDR3 nucleotides read TGTGCCAGCAGCTTAAATGGCGCGGGAGCTAAAACCGGGGAGCTGTTTTTT. Translated, it gives CASSLNGAGAKTGELFF. The V and J genes are TRBV7-6 and TRBJ2-2; TRBD2 agrees at 7 bases. J gave up 5 bases and V 2 bases, and 11 bases lay outside the gene matches. The CDR3 has 17 residues. Germline V gene sequence: CDR1 SGHVS, CDR2 FNYEAQ.

The chain has TRBV5-1 and TRBJ1-1, with 7 bases that match TRBD1. With 2 bases clipped from V and 8 bases from J, the junction kept 6 bases outside the gene matches. The CDR3 length is 13 residues. The V gene's germline CDR1 is SGHRS and CDR2 YFSETQ. CDR3 loop: CASSFSWDREAFF. CDR3 in DNA: TGCGCCAGCAGCTTTTCGTGGGACAGAGAAGCTTTCTTT.

This sequence joins TRBV7-3 and TRBJ2-2; D not resolved. The CDR3 has 15 amino acids. Germline V CDR1 and CDR2: SGHTA, FQGTGA. V was shortened by 1 base and J by 0 bases, with 6 bases between the two germline ends. The CDR3 region has the DNA TGTGCCAGCAGCTTAATCCGGGCGAACACCGGGGAGCTGTTTTTT. Encoded protein: CASSLIRANTGELFF.

V usage is TRBV5-1 and J usage is TRBJ2-7, with 8 nucleotides matching TRBD2. The CDR3 covers 14 residues. The V gene's germline CDR1 is SGHRS and CDR2 YFSETQ. The junction had 9 bases not matched to a gene; V was cut back by 10 bases and J by 0 bases. The CDR3 DNA is TGCGCCTCAGGGAGCGGGAGCTCCTCCTACGAGCAGTACTTC. Translating it yields CASGSGSSSYEQYF.